This TCR beta chain was identified in a study of blood T cell repertoires in COVID-19. Recruits, aged about 18 to 100 years, lived in 20 to 30 US areas. Assay: immunoSEQ multiplex PCR; the TCRdb copy retains only in-frame clones and omits some. The table includes approximately 490,000 clones, approximately 86% detected once. The sequence was obtained from a woman in her fifties or sixties who had recovered from COVID-19. The sample consisted of PBMCs or T cells enriched from blood (not recorded which).

CDR3 residues: CASSVGGTGNTIYF. DNA of the CDR3: TGTGCCAGCTCAGTTGGAGGGACTGGAAACACCATATATTTT. The chain uses TRBV7-2 and TRBJ1-3; the D is unclear. Trimming cost V 8 bases and J 2 bases, with 13 bases left between them. The CDR3 contains 14 residues. Per germline, CDR1 SGHTA and CDR2 FQGNSA.